This entry lists 14 T cell receptor beta chains sequenced from one sample in a study of blood T cell repertoires in COVID-19 (dated by TCRdb to 2019 to 2021). The library relied on the immunoSEQ multiplex PCR assay. The immuneACCESS repertoire file appears here via TCRdb, limited to in-frame rearrangements. These files lack a portion of the clones; in checked studies, under half of the deficit traces to unresolved V genes, and the cause of the others is not known. The sample table records approximately 70,000 clones; approximately 87% of these occur just once. The ten largest clones represent about 2.4% of the sample. The sequenced sample consisted of peripheral blood. The receptor set was obtained from a human donor in a cohort sampled during active COVID-19.

CDR3 in amino acids: CATAQDRHQETQYF. CDR3 coding DNA: TGTGCCACTGCGCAGGACAGACACCAAGAGACCCAGTACTTC. The rearrangement joins TRBV24-1 to TRBJ2-5, with D possibly TRBD1 on 6 matching bases. The CDR3 is 14 residues long. Trimming shortened V by 10 bases and J by 0 bases, and 14 bases separated the two germline ends. In germline, CDR1 is KGHDR, CDR2 SFDVKD.

The genes are TRBV11-2 and TRBJ2-7; 9 bases match TRBD1. CDR1 and CDR2 (germline): SGHAT, FQNNGV. The CDR3 consists of 14 residues. V dropped 5 bases and J dropped 3; count of bases not matched to a gene: 5. The CDR3 spells CASSPTGGGYEQYF. CDR3 coding DNA: TGTGCCAGCAGCCCCACAGGGGGCGGCTACGAGCAGTACTTC.

This CDR3 reads CASSTPDRLHSPLHF. The CDR3 DNA reads as TGTGCCAGTAGTACCCCCGACAGGCTGCATTCACCCCTCCACTTT. The chain carries TRBV19 and TRBJ1-6, with TRBD1 as a possible D gene (6 bases). The CDR3 length is 15 residues. CDR1 is LNHDA, CDR2 SQIVND, per germline (reference sequence). V lost 4 bases and J 8 bases, leaving 15 bases between the germline ends. The full variable domain, its missing parts supplied by reference TRBV19 and TRBJ1-6, is DGGITQSPKYLFRKEGQNVTLSCEQNLNHDAMYWYRQDPGQGLRLIYYSQIVNDFQKGDIAEGYSVSREKKESFPLTVTSAQKNPTAFYLCASSTPDRLHSPLHFGNGTRLTVT.

The rearrangement links TRBV6-5 to TRBJ2-7, with D possibly TRBD1 on 9 matching bases. The CDR3 is made up of 14 amino acids. CDR1 and CDR2 (germline): MNHEY, SVGAGI. The V gene lost 7 bases and the J gene lost 6 bases, with 19 bases spanning the gap. The DNA of the CDR3 is TGTGCCAGCACGACGGGGGGGACAGGGCTCGAGCAGTACTTC. Translating gives CASTTGGTGLEQYF.

This chain links TRBV19 with TRBJ1-1; TRBD1 is a possible D gene (5 bases). The CDR3 runs to 13 residues. The V end lost 6 bases, the J end lost 1 base, and 9 bases lay between the germline ends. Germline assignment: CDR1 LNHDA and CDR2 SQIVND (reference sequence). This CDR3 reads CASRAGQNTEAFF. The CDR3 DNA sequence: TGTGCCAGTAGAGCTGGACAGAACACTGAAGCTTTCTTT.

This rearrangement joins TRBV7-2 to TRBJ2-2; D not resolved. Trimming stripped 4 bases from V and 0 bases from J, with 15 bases between. The germline V gene encodes CDR1 SGHTA and CDR2 FQGNSA. The CDR3 sequence is 17 residues long. CDR3 bases: TGTGCCAGCAGCTCCGTCACCTTTACTGCGAACACCGGGGAGCTGTTTTTT. Encoded protein: CASSSVTFTANTGELFF.

The rearrangement joins TRBV4-1 to TRBJ2-2, with 10 nucleotides matching TRBD1. The germline gives CDR1 MGHRA, CDR2 YSYEKL. With 5 bases clipped from V and 6 bases from J, the junction kept 6 bases outside the gene matches. The CDR3 contains 15 residues. The CDR3 DNA reads TGCGCCAGCAGCACGGGACAGGGGCCCGCCGGGGAGCTGTTTTTT. Its protein product is CASSTGQGPAGELFF.

This sequence joins TRBV9 and TRBJ2-5; 10 positions match TRBD2. Losses at the gene ends were 0 bases for V and 4 bases for J; bases not matched to a gene: 6. The CDR3 sequence is 16 residues long. From germline, CDR1 is SGDLS and CDR2 YYNGEE. CDR3 amino acids: CASSVDGSGRAETQYF. The CDR3 DNA is TGTGCCAGCAGCGTAGACGGGAGCGGGAGGGCAGAGACCCAGTACTTC.

This chain joins TRBV5-1 and TRBJ2-7, with D maybe TRBD1 (6 bases). CDR3 size: 13 residues. Germline-derived CDR1 and CDR2 are SGHRS and YFSETQ. V was clipped by 0 bases and J by 6 bases, with 10 bases between them. CDR3 region: CASSLEQGSEQYF. CDR3 coding DNA: TGCGCCAGCAGCTTGGAACAGGGTTCCGAGCAGTACTTC.

This chain joins TRBV28 and TRBJ2-7; a weak D match, TRBD2 (6 bases). Germline loops: CDR1 MDHEN, CDR2 SYDVKM. The CDR3 extends over 16 amino acids. The germline V and J ends were trimmed by 7 bases and 4 bases, with 23 bases remaining between them. The CDR3 region has the DNA TGTGCCAGCATATCAAGGGTGGGCACGGGAGATTACGAGCAGTACTTC. Encoded protein: CASISRVGTGDYEQYF.

This clone is a singleton in its sample. The chain couples TRBV6-6 to TRBJ2-1, with D tentatively TRBD1 (6 bases). Deletions cut 2 bases from V and 5 bases from J, with 10 bases between. CDR1 is MNHNY, CDR2 SVGAGI, per germline (reference sequence). CDR3 length: 14 amino acids. The CDR3 DNA sequence: TGTGCCAGCAGTTACGGGTCAGGGGACAATGAGCAGTTCTTC. Translation: CASSYGSGDNEQFF.

The V and J genes are TRBV18 and TRBJ1-1, with no clear D. Looked up from germline, CDR1 is KGHSH and CDR2 is LQKENI. The CDR3 runs 14 residues. V lost 2 bases and J 1 base, leaving 8 bases between the germline ends. CDR3 DNA: TGTGCCAGCTCACCAATGACACGGAACACTGAAGCTTTCTTT. The encoded protein is CASSPMTRNTEAFF.

This chain connects TRBV19 to TRBJ1-5, with D perhaps matching TRBD1 (5 bases). Germline lookup yields CDR1 LNHDA and CDR2 SQIVND (reference sequence). The CDR3 runs to 17 residues. Trimming took 6 bases from V and 5 from J, leaving 23 bases between them. CDR3 nucleotides: TGTGCCAGTAGAACCATAACCAACCCCGGGGGGTATCAGCCCCAGCATTTT. This gives the protein CASRTITNPGGYQPQHF.

In this sample, this clone turned up once. This chain uses TRBV21-1 with TRBJ2-1; the table's TRBD1 call for D was not verified on the DNA. TRBV21-1 is a recognized pseudogene. The CDR3 has 17 amino acids. CDR3 protein: CASSKVEGQVIYNEQFF. The CDR3 bases are TGTGCCAGCAGCAAAGTTGAAGGACAGGTTATTTACAATGAGCAGTTCTTC.